This T cell receptor (beta chain) was sequenced in a study of regulatory T cells in long-lasting Graves disease. Germline assignment: CDR1 KGHSH and CDR2 LQKENI. The CDR3 runs 13 residues. Trimming took 1 base from V and 7 from J, leaving 11 bases between them. Time point meaning: newly diagnosed GD, antithyroid drugs for less than 3 months. Construction of the TCR library relied on RNA isolated from PBMCs. As regards this clonotype: Its antigen is currently unknown.

Arm-PCR of CDR3 regions and iRepertoire HTBI primers were the basis on which TCR beta libraries were built. MiXCR was run by TCRdb on the multiplex PCR reads, yielding one entry per CDR3 protein. The table includes about 420,000 distinct CDR3 sequences, about a sixth detected once. Overall study results and limits: Possibly, accuracy suffered from the small sample size.

These data also featured in a second study, about T cells in Graves' hyperthyroidism and ophthalmopathy.

The material sequenced was peripheral blood mononuclear cells (PBMCs), taken at new diagnosis, from a patient treated with antithyroid drugs. The sequence came from a woman under 30 with Graves disease. V usage is TRBV18 and J usage is TRBJ2-7, with no clear D. This chain's CDR3 is CASSPQGYNEQYF. For the CDR3, the DNA is TGTGCCAGCTCACCACAGGGTTACAATGAGCAGTACTTC.